This record concerns one T cell receptor (beta chain) sequence. Its matching antigen is unknown. The data derive from a study of T cell responses to AZD1222 COVID-19 vaccine. General study findings and limits: Only six individuals given AZD1222 were seropositive at baseline. With two AZD1222 doses given, Spike-specific TCR breadth and depth both rose. Clonal diversity may have been underestimated, and the donors were mostly white British, with more females than males. Reports say nearly half of spike-specific TCRs go after unmutated variant regions.

V was trimmed by 6 bases and J by 12 bases, leaving 15 bases between them. Germline V gene lookup returns CDR1 KGHSH and CDR2 LQKENI. The CDR3 loop spans 12 amino acids. Using immunoSEQ multiplex PCR, the repertoire was profiled, and TCRdb retains in-frame clones only, with some absent. The sample has approximately 110,000 clones, around 90% seen once. This receptor was identified in an adult who received the AZD1222 COVID-19 vaccine. This specimen was peripheral blood, taken 28 days after the second AZD1222 dose. The rearrangement uses TRBV18 and TRBJ2-1; D may be TRBD1 (6 bases). Here the CDR3 DNA reads TGTGCCAGCTCCCTTTCACAGGGAGCGCAGTTCTTC. Its translation is CASSLSQGAQFF.